The T cell receptor beta chain under discussion was sequenced for a study of identical twins. One entry per CDR3 protein results from TCRdb running MiXCR on the 5' RACE reads. This table has roughly 710,000 distinct CDR3 sequences, 5.5% to 6.5% appearing once. There are a few counts of this clonotype. J gave up 7 bases and V 7 bases, and 8 bases lay outside the gene matches. CDR1 is LNHDA and CDR2 is SQIVND in the germline V gene (reference sequence). This CDR3 contains 15 residues. The sample taken for sequencing was naive T cells sorted from blood. The clonotype was recovered from a man aged 18 to 29 in good health. The chain carries TRBV19 and TRBJ2-1; TRBD2 aligns across 12 bases. For the CDR3, the DNA is TGTGCCAGTAAGGACGGACTAGCGGGACGGAATGAGCAGTTCTTC. It encodes CASKDGLAGRNEQFF. Combining the CDR3 with reference TRBV19 and TRBJ2-1 gives the whole variable domain DGGITQSPKYLFRKEGQNVTLSCEQNLNHDAMYWYRQDPGQGLRLIYYSQIVNDFQKGDIAEGYSVSREKKESFPLTVTSAQKNPTAFYLCASKDGLAGRNEQFFGPGTRLTVL.